The rows below give T cell receptor beta chains drawn from one sample of a study of blood T cell repertoires in COVID-19. The table came from immunoSEQ multiplex PCR; TCRdb's copy has only in-frame clones and leaves some out. The sample includes approximately 20,000 clones, about 88% seen only once; the top ten take about 15%. Sequencing was done on a sample of peripheral blood. These receptors were taken from a man between 70 and 80 years old with acute or convalescent COVID-19. The CDR3 runs from the conserved cysteine through the conserved F or W. D genes are given only for firm matches. Clone sizes are given selectively: once, few, many, or a class where the clone is expanded.

J gene: TRBJ1-2
V gene: TRBV7-3
D gene: -
clone size: -
CDR3 protein: CASSLTHGDYGYTF
CDR3 DNA: TGTGCCAGCAGCTTAACGCACGGTGACTATGGCTACACCTTC

J gene: TRBJ2-1
V gene: TRBV5-6
D gene: TRBD2
clone size: -
CDR3 protein: CASSLEMELAGVGYNEQFF
CDR3 DNA: TGTGCCAGCAGCTTGGAGATGGAGCTAGCGGGAGTAGGCTACAATGAGCAGTTCTTC

J gene: TRBJ1-2
V gene: TRBV4-3
D gene: -
clone size: -
CDR3 protein: CASSQDNREGDGYTF
CDR3 DNA: TGCGCCAGCAGCCAAGATAACAGGGAGGGCGATGGCTACACCTTC

J gene: TRBJ2-7
V gene: TRBV25-1
D gene: TRBD2
clone size: -
CDR3 protein: CASSESSGESYEQYF
CDR3 DNA: TGTGCCAGCAGTGAATCTAGCGGGGAGTCCTACGAGCAGTACTTC

J gene: TRBJ2-1
V gene: TRBV28
D gene: TRBD2
clone size: -
CDR3 protein: CASSLSGSVNNEQFF
CDR3 DNA: TGTGCCAGCAGCTTAAGCGGGAGCGTCAACAATGAGCAGTTCTTC

J gene: TRBJ1-6
V gene: TRBV6-4
D gene: -
clone size: few
CDR3 protein: CASSPQWNSPLHF
CDR3 DNA: TGTGCCAGCAGTCCTCAGTGGAATTCACCCCTCCACTTT

J gene: TRBJ2-5
V gene: TRBV9
D gene: TRBD2
clone size: -
CDR3 protein: CASGLAGVRAETQYF
CDR3 DNA: TGTGCCAGCGGACTAGCGGGAGTAAGGGCGGAGACCCAGTACTTC

J gene: TRBJ1-6
V gene: TRBV9
D gene: -
clone size: few
CDR3 protein: CASSPYRSLDSPLHF
CDR3 DNA: TGTGCCAGCAGCCCTTACCGGAGTCTGGATTCACCCCTCCACTTT

J gene: TRBJ1-6
V gene: TRBV7-9
D gene: TRBD1
clone size: few
CDR3 protein: CASSPRGTGYNSPLHF
CDR3 DNA: TGTGCCAGCAGCCCCCGTGGGACAGGTTATAATTCACCCCTCCACTTT

J gene: TRBJ1-2
V gene: TRBV2
D gene: -
clone size: -
CDR3 protein: CASSQGPRYGYTF
CDR3 DNA: TGTGCCAGCAGTCAGGGTCCGCGGTATGGCTACACCTTC

J gene: TRBJ2-7
V gene: TRBV11-2
D gene: TRBD2
clone size: -
CDR3 protein: CASSPSGGPYEQYF
CDR3 DNA: TGTGCCAGCAGTCCTAGCGGGGGACCCTACGAGCAGTACTTC

J gene: TRBJ2-7
V gene: TRBV12-3/TRBV12-4
D gene: TRBD2
clone size: -
CDR3 protein: CASSRTSWYEQYF
CDR3 DNA: TGTGCCAGCAGTCGGACTAGCTGGTACGAGCAGTACTTC

J gene: TRBJ2-3
V gene: TRBV19
D gene: TRBD2
clone size: -
CDR3 protein: CASSQTSSSTDTQYF
CDR3 DNA: TGTGCCAGTAGCCAGACTAGCTCTAGCACAGATACGCAGTATTTT

J gene: TRBJ2-3
V gene: TRBV7-2
D gene: -
clone size: -
CDR3 protein: CASSLMGADTQYF
CDR3 DNA: TGTGCCAGCAGCTTAATGGGAGCCGATACGCAGTATTTT

J gene: TRBJ2-3
V gene: TRBV9
D gene: TRBD1
clone size: -
CDR3 protein: CASSASPNPQGSQYF
CDR3 DNA: TGTGCCAGCAGCGCAAGCCCAAACCCACAGGGGTCGCAGTATTTT

J gene: TRBJ2-1
V gene: TRBV5-4
D gene: TRBD2
clone size: -
CDR3 protein: CASSSGTSGDSSYNEQFF
CDR3 DNA: TGTGCCAGCAGCTCCGGGACTAGCGGGGACAGCTCCTACAATGAGCAGTTCTTC

J gene: TRBJ2-5
V gene: TRBV9
D gene: TRBD2
clone size: -
CDR3 protein: CASSRGSGRAVETQYF
CDR3 DNA: TGTGCCAGCAGCCGGGGTAGCGGGAGGGCCGTTGAGACCCAGTACTTC

J gene: TRBJ2-3
V gene: TRBV7-8
D gene: -
clone size: -
CDR3 protein: CASSLAGEEDTQYF
CDR3 DNA: TGTGCCAGCAGCTTAGCGGGAGAGGAAGATACGCAGTATTTT

J gene: TRBJ2-1
V gene: TRBV7-2
D gene: TRBD2
clone size: -
CDR3 protein: CASSFLGTSGRAYEQFF
CDR3 DNA: TGTGCCAGCAGCTTTCTCGGGACTAGCGGGAGGGCCTATGAGCAGTTCTTC

J gene: TRBJ2-2
V gene: TRBV7-8
D gene: -
clone size: -
CDR3 protein: CASSLLTGELFF
CDR3 DNA: TGTGCCAGCAGCTTATTAACCGGGGAGCTGTTTTTT

J gene: TRBJ2-3
V gene: TRBV19
D gene: -
clone size: -
CDR3 protein: CASSRGTDTQYF
CDR3 DNA: TGTGCCAGTAGCCGGGGAACAGATACGCAGTATTTT

J gene: TRBJ2-2
V gene: TRBV19
D gene: -
clone size: -
CDR3 protein: CASSIEAWLAGELFF
CDR3 DNA: TGTGCCAGTAGTATAGAGGCATGGCTGGCCGGGGAGCTGTTTTTT

J gene: TRBJ2-5
V gene: TRBV5-8
D gene: TRBD1
clone size: -
CDR3 protein: CASSRDSQETQYF
CDR3 DNA: TGTGCCAGCAGCAGGGACAGTCAAGAGACCCAGTACTTC

J gene: TRBJ1-3
V gene: TRBV21-1
D gene: -
clone size: medium-sized
CDR3 protein: CASSKGQGLSGNTIYF
CDR3 DNA: TGTGCCAGCAGCAAAGGCCAGGGCCTCTCTGGAAACACCATATATTTT

J gene: TRBJ2-2
V gene: TRBV2
D gene: TRBD2
clone size: -
CDR3 protein: CASTLLAGHTGELFF
CDR3 DNA: TGTGCCAGCACCTTACTAGCGGGACACACCGGGGAGCTGTTTTTT

J gene: TRBJ2-5
V gene: TRBV3-1/TRBV3-2
D gene: TRBD2
clone size: once
CDR3 protein: CASSQGAGGWETQYF
CDR3 DNA: TGTGCCAGCAGCCAAGGTGCGGGGGGCTGGGAGACCCAGTACTTC

J gene: TRBJ1-2
V gene: TRBV5-8
D gene: -
clone size: few
CDR3 protein: CASSFRGYGYTF
CDR3 DNA: TGTGCCAGCAGCTTTCGGGGTTATGGCTACACCTTC

J gene: TRBJ1-1
V gene: TRBV7-9
D gene: TRBD1
clone size: -
CDR3 protein: CASSSGQAEAFF
CDR3 DNA: TGTGCCAGCAGCTCAGGACAGGCTGAAGCTTTCTTT

J gene: TRBJ1-2
V gene: TRBV15
D gene: -
clone size: once
CDR3 protein: CATSRGGGGRGYGYTF
CDR3 DNA: TGTGCCACCAGCAGGGGGGGAGGCGGACGGGGCTATGGCTACACCTTC

J gene: TRBJ1-1
V gene: TRBV7-9
D gene: TRBD1
clone size: once
CDR3 protein: CASSSQGDTEAFF
CDR3 DNA: TGTGCCAGCAGCTCTCAGGGGGATACTGAAGCTTTCTTT

J gene: TRBJ1-3
V gene: TRBV19
D gene: -
clone size: -
CDR3 protein: CASRKGAGNTIYF
CDR3 DNA: TGTGCCAGTAGGAAGGGAGCAGGAAACACCATATATTTT

J gene: TRBJ2-5
V gene: TRBV10-1
D gene: -
clone size: once
CDR3 protein: CATPPQEVRETQYF
CDR3 DNA: TGCGCCACCCCGCCTCAGGAGGTGAGAGAGACCCAGTACTTC

J gene: TRBJ2-3
V gene: TRBV5-6
D gene: TRBD1
clone size: -
CDR3 protein: CASSMMDRPPTDTQYF
CDR3 DNA: TGTGCCAGCAGCATGATGGACAGGCCCCCCACAGATACGCAGTATTTT

J gene: TRBJ2-1
V gene: TRBV7-2
D gene: -
clone size: -
CDR3 protein: CASSLLVRRAEQFF
CDR3 DNA: TGTGCCAGCAGCCTCCTTGTTAGGAGGGCTGAGCAGTTCTTC

J gene: TRBJ1-2
V gene: TRBV12-3/TRBV12-4
D gene: -
clone size: once
CDR3 protein: CASSLASNYGYTF
CDR3 DNA: TGTGCCAGCAGTTTGGCTTCGAACTATGGCTACACCTTC

J gene: TRBJ1-5
V gene: TRBV5-6
D gene: TRBD1
clone size: -
CDR3 protein: CASSWGQGAMNSNQPQHF
CDR3 DNA: TGTGCCAGCAGCTGGGGACAGGGTGCGATGAATAGCAATCAGCCCCAGCATTTT

J gene: TRBJ2-1
V gene: TRBV5-1
D gene: TRBD2
clone size: -
CDR3 protein: CASSFTSGSYNEQFF
CDR3 DNA: TGCGCCAGCAGCTTCACTAGCGGCTCCTACAATGAGCAGTTCTTC

J gene: TRBJ2-1
V gene: TRBV18
D gene: TRBD2
clone size: -
CDR3 protein: CASSPPVAGGRSYNEQFF
CDR3 DNA: TGTGCCAGCTCACCACCGGTAGCGGGAGGCCGCTCCTACAATGAGCAGTTCTTC

J gene: TRBJ1-5
V gene: TRBV11-2
D gene: -
clone size: -
CDR3 protein: CASSPGGNQPQHF
CDR3 DNA: TGTGCCAGCAGCCCAGGGGGCAATCAGCCCCAGCATTTT

J gene: TRBJ2-7
V gene: TRBV18
D gene: TRBD2
clone size: -
CDR3 protein: CASSPGSGTYEQYF
CDR3 DNA: TGTGCCAGCTCACCGGGTAGCGGGACCTACGAGCAGTACTTC

J gene: TRBJ1-1
V gene: TRBV15
D gene: TRBD1
clone size: -
CDR3 protein: CATSREGTANTEAFF
CDR3 DNA: TGTGCCACCAGCAGAGAAGGGACAGCGAACACTGAAGCTTTCTTT

J gene: TRBJ2-2
V gene: TRBV18
D gene: -
clone size: -
CDR3 protein: CASSRTNTGELFF
CDR3 DNA: TGTGCCAGCTCACGAACAAACACCGGGGAGCTGTTTTTT